The 4 T cell receptor beta chains below come from one sample, sequenced in a study of T cells after yellow fever vaccination. MiXCR, applied by TCRdb to the 5' RACE reads, yields one record per CDR3 protein. The repertoire holds about 630,000 distinct CDR3 sequences, with approximately 13% as singletons. The sequences come from PBMCs, collected on the day of the yellow fever booster vaccination. The receptors were sampled from a young man who received the YFV17D yellow fever vaccine.

The chain employs TRBV2 and TRBJ2-6, with no clear D. Germline loops: CDR1 SNHLY, CDR2 FYNNEI. Between the trimmed V and J ends, which lost 8 bases and 4 bases, there was a span of 15 bases. This CDR3 is built from 15 residues. As DNA, the CDR3 is TGTGCCAGCGAAGTGGGCCCGGTAGGGGCCAACGTCCTGACTTTC. Protein: CASEVGPVGANVLTF.

This rearrangement joins TRBV6-5 to TRBJ2-2, with D hard to call. Trimming cost V 0 bases and J 0 bases, with 8 bases left between them. The CDR3 loop spans 16 amino acids. Looked up from germline, CDR1 is MNHEY and CDR2 is SVGAGI. The CDR3 reads CASSYSPQANTGELFF. The CDR3 DNA is TGTGCCAGCAGTTACTCGCCGCAAGCGAACACCGGGGAGCTGTTTTTT.

This chain uses TRBV24-1 with TRBJ2-7; D ambiguous. V was shortened by 6 bases and J by 1 base, with 12 bases between the two germline ends. Looked up from germline, CDR1 is KGHDR and CDR2 is SFDVKD. The CDR3 contains 14 residues. The CDR3 sequence: CATSQSPASYEQYF. In DNA form, the CDR3 reads TGTGCCACCAGTCAAAGTCCTGCGTCCTACGAGCAGTACTTC.

The chain links TRBV2 to TRBJ1-5; 7 bases agree with TRBD1. CDR1 and CDR2 from the germline V gene are SNHLY and FYNNEI. The length of the CDR3 is 13 residues. V gave up 8 bases and J gave up 7 bases; unmatched junction bases: 8. CDR3 nucleotide sequence: TGTGCCAGCGGAAGACAGGGACGGCAGCCCCAGCATTTT. This codes for CASGRQGRQPQHF.